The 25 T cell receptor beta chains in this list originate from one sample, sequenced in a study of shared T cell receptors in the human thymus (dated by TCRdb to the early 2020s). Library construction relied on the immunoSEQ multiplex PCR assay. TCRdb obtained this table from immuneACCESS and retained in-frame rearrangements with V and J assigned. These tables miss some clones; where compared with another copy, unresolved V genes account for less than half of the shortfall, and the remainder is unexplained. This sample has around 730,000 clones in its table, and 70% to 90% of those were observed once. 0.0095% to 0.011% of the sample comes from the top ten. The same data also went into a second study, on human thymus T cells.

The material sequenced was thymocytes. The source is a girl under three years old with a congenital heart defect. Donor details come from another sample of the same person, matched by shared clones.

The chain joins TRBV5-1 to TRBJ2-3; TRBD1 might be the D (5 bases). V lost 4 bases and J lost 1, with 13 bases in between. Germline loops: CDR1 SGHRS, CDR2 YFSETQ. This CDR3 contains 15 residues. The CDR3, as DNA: TGCGCCAGCAGCCCGAAAGCCAGGGGCACAGATACGCAGTATTTT. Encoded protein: CASSPKARGTDTQYF.

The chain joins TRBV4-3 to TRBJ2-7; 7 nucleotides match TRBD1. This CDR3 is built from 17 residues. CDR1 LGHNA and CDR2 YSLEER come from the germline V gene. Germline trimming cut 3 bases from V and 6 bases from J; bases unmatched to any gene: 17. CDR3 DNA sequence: TGCGCCAGCAGCCACGGCCGCGACAGGGAAGGCCGAGCCGAGCAGTACTTC. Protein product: CASSHGRDREGRAEQYF.

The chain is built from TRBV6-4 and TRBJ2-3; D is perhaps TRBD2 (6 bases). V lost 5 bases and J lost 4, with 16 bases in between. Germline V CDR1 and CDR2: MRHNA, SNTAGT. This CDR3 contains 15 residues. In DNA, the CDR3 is TGTGCCAGCAGTCGGACGCCCCGGGAGCCAGATACGCAGTATTTT. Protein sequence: CASSRTPREPDTQYF.

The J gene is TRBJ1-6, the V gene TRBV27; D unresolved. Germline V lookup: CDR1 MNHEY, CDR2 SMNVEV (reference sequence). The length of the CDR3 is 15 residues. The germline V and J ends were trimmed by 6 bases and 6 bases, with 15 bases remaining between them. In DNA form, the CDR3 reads TGTGCCAGCAGCCCAATGGCCTTTCCTAATTCACCCCTCCACTTT. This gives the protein CASSPMAFPNSPLHF.

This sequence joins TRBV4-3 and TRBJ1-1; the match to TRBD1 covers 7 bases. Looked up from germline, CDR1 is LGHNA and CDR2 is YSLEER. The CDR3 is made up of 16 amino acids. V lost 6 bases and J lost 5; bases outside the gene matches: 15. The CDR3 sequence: CASRHRTGQNETEAFF. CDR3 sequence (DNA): TGCGCCAGCAGGCATAGGACAGGCCAAAACGAGACTGAAGCTTTCTTT.

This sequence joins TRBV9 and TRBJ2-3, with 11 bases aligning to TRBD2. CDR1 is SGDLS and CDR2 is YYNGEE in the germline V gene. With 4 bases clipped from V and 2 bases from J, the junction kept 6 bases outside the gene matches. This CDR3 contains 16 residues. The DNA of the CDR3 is TGTGCCAGCAGCTCCGGGACTAGCGGATTCACAGATACGCAGTATTTT. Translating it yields CASSSGTSGFTDTQYF.

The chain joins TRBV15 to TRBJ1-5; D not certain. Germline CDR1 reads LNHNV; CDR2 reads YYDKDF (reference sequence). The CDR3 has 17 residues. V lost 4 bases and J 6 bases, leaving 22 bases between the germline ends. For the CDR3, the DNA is TGTGCCACCAGCAAAGGACTGTTTAACTCTGTAGTTCAGCCCCAGCATTTT. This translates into CATSKGLFNSVVQPQHF.

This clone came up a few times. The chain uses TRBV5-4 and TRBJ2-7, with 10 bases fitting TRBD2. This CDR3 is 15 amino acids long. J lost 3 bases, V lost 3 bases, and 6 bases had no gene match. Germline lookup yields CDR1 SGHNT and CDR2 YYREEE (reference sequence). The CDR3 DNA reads TGTGCCAGCAGCTCAGCGGGGGGGAGGGACTACGAGCAGTACTTC. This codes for CASSSAGGRDYEQYF.

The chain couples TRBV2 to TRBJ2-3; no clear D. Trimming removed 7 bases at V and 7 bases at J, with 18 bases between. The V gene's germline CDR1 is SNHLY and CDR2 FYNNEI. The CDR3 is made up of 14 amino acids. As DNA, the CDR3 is TGTGCCAGCATCCCCGGCGGATTTAGACATACGCAGTATTTT. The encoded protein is CASIPGGFRHTQYF. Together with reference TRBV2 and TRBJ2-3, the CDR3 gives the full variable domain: EPEVTQTPSHQVTQMGQEVILRCVPISNHLYFYWYRQILGQKVEFLVSFYNNEISEKSEIFDDQFSVERPDGSNFTLKIRSTKLEDSAMYFCASIPGGFRHTQYFGPGTRLTVL.

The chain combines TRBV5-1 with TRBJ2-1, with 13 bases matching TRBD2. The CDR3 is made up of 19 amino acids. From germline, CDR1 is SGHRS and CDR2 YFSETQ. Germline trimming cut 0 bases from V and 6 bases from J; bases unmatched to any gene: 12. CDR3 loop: CASSLAPYLLAGGPNEQFF. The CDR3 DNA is TGCGCCAGCAGCTTGGCCCCCTACTTACTAGCGGGGGGGCCCAATGAGCAGTTCTTC.

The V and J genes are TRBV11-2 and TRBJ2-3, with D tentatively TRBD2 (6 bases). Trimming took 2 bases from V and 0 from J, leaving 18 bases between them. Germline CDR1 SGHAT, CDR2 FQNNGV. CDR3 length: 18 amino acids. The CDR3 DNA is TGTGCCAGCAGCTTACCAGCTTGGGGGGACTCTAGCACAGATACGCAGTATTTT. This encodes CASSLPAWGDSSTDTQYF.

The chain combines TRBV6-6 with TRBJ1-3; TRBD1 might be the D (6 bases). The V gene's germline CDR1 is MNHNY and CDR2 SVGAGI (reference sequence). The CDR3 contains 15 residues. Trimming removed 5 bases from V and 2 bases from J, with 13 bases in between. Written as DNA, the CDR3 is TGTGCCAGCAGTGGCGAGGGGGACACTGGAAACACCATATATTTT. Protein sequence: CASSGEGDTGNTIYF.

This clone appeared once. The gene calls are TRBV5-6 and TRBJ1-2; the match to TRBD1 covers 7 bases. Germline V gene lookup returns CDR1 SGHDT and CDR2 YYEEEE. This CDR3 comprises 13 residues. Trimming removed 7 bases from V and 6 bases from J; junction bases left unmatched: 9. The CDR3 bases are TGTGCCAGCGGCGATGGGCAGGGGGATGGCTACACCTTC. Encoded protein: CASGDGQGDGYTF.

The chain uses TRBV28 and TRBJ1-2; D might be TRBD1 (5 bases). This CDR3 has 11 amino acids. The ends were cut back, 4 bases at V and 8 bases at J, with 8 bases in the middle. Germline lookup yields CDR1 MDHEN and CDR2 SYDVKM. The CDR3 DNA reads TGTGCCAGCAGTTCAGGGCGCGGCTACACCTTC. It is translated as CASSSGRGYTF.

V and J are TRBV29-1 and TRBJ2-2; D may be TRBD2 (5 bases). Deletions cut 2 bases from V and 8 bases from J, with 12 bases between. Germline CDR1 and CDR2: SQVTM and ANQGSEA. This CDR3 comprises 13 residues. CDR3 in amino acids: CSVESRGRGELFF. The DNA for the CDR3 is TGCAGCGTTGAATCCCGGGGAAGAGGGGAGCTGTTTTTT.

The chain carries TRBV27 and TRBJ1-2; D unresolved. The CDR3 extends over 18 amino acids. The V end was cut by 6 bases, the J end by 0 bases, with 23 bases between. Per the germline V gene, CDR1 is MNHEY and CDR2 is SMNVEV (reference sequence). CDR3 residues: CASRAPRGSRRSNYGYTF. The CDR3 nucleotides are TGTGCCAGCAGGGCCCCTCGGGGATCTAGGAGGTCTAACTATGGCTACACCTTC.

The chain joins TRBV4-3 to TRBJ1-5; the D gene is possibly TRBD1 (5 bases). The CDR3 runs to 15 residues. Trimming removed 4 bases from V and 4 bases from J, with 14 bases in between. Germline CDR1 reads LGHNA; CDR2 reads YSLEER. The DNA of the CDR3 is TGCGCCAGCAGCCCCCAAATGGCAGGGAATCAGCCCCAGCATTTT. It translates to CASSPQMAGNQPQHF.

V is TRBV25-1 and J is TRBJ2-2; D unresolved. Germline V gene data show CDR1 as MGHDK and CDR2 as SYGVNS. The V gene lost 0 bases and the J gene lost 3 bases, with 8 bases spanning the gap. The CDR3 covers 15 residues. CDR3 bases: TGTGCCAGCAGTGAATATAAAGAGTACACCGGGGAGCTGTTTTTT. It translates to CASSEYKEYTGELFF.

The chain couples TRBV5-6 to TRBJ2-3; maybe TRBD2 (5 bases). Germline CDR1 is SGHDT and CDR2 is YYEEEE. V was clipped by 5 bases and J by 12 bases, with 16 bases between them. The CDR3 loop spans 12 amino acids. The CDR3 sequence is CASRKESGLQYF. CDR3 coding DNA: TGTGCCAGCAGAAAAGAAAGCGGACTCCAGTATTTT. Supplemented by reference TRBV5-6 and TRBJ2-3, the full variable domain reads DAGVTQSPTHLIKTRGQQVTLRCSPKSGHDTVSWYQQALGQGPQFIFQYYEEEERQRGNFPDRFSGHQFPNYSSELNVNALLLGDSALYLCASRKESGLQYFGPGTRLTVL.

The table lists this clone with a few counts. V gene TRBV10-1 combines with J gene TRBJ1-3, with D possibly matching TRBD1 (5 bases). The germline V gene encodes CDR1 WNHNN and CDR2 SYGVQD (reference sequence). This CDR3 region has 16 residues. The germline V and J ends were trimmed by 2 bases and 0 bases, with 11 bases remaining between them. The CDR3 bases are TGCGCCAGCAGTGAGCCCGGCGGGGGCTCTGGAAACACCATATATTTT. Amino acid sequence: CASSEPGGGSGNTIYF.

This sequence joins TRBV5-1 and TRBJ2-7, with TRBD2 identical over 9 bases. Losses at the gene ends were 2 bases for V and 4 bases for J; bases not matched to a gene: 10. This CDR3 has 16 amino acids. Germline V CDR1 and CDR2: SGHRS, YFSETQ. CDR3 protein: CASSFVPGLAQYEQYF. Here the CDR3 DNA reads TGCGCCAGCAGCTTCGTTCCGGGACTAGCTCAGTACGAGCAGTACTTC.

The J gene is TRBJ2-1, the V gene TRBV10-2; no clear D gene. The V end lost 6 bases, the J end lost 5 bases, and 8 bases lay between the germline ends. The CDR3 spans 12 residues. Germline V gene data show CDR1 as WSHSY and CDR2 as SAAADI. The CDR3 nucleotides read TGCGCCAGCAGCCCATTCCACAATGAGCAGTTCTTC. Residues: CASSPFHNEQFF.

In nucleotides, the CDR3 is TGTGCCAGCAGCTTAGCGCTCGGAGGTGAAAAACTGTTTTTT. Translation: CASSLALGGEKLFF. The V call is TRBV7-8, the J call TRBJ1-4; D remains unclear. V was pared by 0 bases and J by 7 bases, with 9 bases between. Germline CDR1 SGHVS, CDR2 FQNEAQ. The CDR3 is 14 residues long. Variable domain in full (rest from reference TRBV7-8 and TRBJ1-4): GAGVSQSPRYKVAKRGQDVALRCDPISGHVSLFWYQQALGQGPEFLTYFQNEAQLDKSGLPSDRFFAERPEGSVSTLKIQRTQQEDSAVYLCASSLALGGEKLFFGSGTQLSVL.

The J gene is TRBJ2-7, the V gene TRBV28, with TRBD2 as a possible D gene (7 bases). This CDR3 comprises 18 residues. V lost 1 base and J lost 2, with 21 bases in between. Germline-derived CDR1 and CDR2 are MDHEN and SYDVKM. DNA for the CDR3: TGTGCCAGCAGTTTATCGGCGGGAGACAGGTTTGTAACCTACGAGCAGTACTTC. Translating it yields CASSLSAGDRFVTYEQYF.

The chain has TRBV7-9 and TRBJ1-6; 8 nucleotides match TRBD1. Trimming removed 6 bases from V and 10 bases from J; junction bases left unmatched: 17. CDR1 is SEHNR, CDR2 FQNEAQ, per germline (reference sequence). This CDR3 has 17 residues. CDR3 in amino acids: CASSPKHPGTGKSPLHF. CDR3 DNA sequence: TGTGCCAGCAGTCCTAAACACCCCGGGACAGGAAAATCACCCCTCCACTTT. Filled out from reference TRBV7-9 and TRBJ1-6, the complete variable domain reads DTGVSQNPRHKITKRGQNVTFRCDPISEHNRLYWYRQTLGQGPEFLTYFQNEAQLEKSRLLSDRFSAERPKGSFSTLEIQRTEQGDSAMYLCASSPKHPGTGKSPLHFGNGTRLTVT.